The rows below give T cell receptor beta chains drawn from one sample of a study of beta chain features in type 1 diabetes. Sequencing was performed with immunoSEQ multiplex PCR; in TCRdb, only in-frame clones are kept and a portion is missing. The top ten hold around 0.02% of the sample, which has under 900,000 clones, roughly 17% seen once. Sample: naive CD4+ T cells from blood. The receptors here all came from a woman younger than 30 in good health. Both conserved end residues are trimmed from each CDR3.

J gene,V gene,CDR3 protein
TRBJ2-1,TRBV20-1,SAPVYREQF
TRBJ2-2,TRBV9,ASSDRGANTGELF
TRBJ2-4,TRBV29-1,SVGLSKNIQY
TRBJ2-1,TRBV18,ASSRLPQAYNEQF
TRBJ1-2,TRBV5-1,ASSLGGNYGYT
TRBJ2-7,TRBV28,ASSTPQGAGEQY
TRBJ1-1,TRBV7-2,ASNFRGHTEAF
TRBJ2-3,TRBV7-2,ASSSPGYTDTQY
TRBJ1-4,TRBV4-2,ASSQDQGIEKLF
TRBJ2-3,TRBV27,ASSSQGDTQY
TRBJ1-2,TRBV28,ASSPPASRGFGYT
TRBJ1-1,TRBV5-1,ASKTVWGMNTEAF